Listed here are 24 T cell receptor beta chains from one sample, sequenced in a study of blood T cell repertoires in COVID-19. The method was immunoSEQ multiplex PCR; TCRdb's version includes in-frame clones alone and lacks a portion of them. Of tens of thousands of clones listed, around 87% are singletons. Material: peripheral blood. The receptors come from a man between 65 and 80 years old with acute or convalescent COVID-19.

The V and J genes are TRBV10-3 and TRBJ2-2; maybe TRBD1 (6 bases). This CDR3 is built from 18 residues. CDR1 and CDR2 from the germline V gene are ENHRY and SYGVKD. Trimming shortened V by 2 bases and J by 1 base, and 17 bases separated the two germline ends. CDR3 amino acids: CAISEDGRGVRNTGELFF. The CDR3 nucleotides are TGTGCCATCAGTGAGGATGGCAGGGGAGTGCGGAACACCGGGGAGCTGTTTTTT.

This chain links TRBV9 with TRBJ2-1, with 12 bases fitting TRBD2. Trimming took 3 bases from V and 8 from J; bases not matched to a gene: 15. CDR1 and CDR2 from the germline V gene are SGDLS and YYNGEE. The CDR3 has 18 residues. This CDR3 reads CASSAGTSGSPNADEQFF. The DNA for the CDR3 is TGTGCCAGCAGCGCCGGGACTAGCGGGTCCCCCAACGCGGATGAGCAGTTCTTC. The full variable domain, in which reference TRBV9 and TRBJ2-1 provide the parts outside the CDR3, is DSGVTQTPKHLITATGQRVTLRCSPRSGDLSVYWYQQSLDQGLQFLIQYYNGEERAKGNILERFSAQQFPDLHSELNLSSLELGDSALYFCASSAGTSGSPNADEQFFGPGTRLTVL.

The chain recombines TRBV9 with TRBJ2-7, with D perhaps TRBD1 (6 bases). The CDR3 has 13 residues. The germline gives CDR1 SGDLS, CDR2 YYNGEE. With 4 bases removed from V and 2 bases from J, the gap between germline ends came to 10 bases. CDR3 sequence reads: CASSKGQAYEQYF. The CDR3 DNA reads TGTGCCAGCAGCAAGGGACAAGCCTACGAGCAGTACTTC.

This clone was seen only a few times. The V gene is TRBV9, the J gene TRBJ1-3, with a tentative D call TRBD1 (6 bases). Trimming cost V 4 bases and J 1 base, with 12 bases left between them. Per the germline V gene, CDR1 is SGDLS and CDR2 is YYNGEE. CDR3 size: 15 residues. The CDR3 DNA is TGTGCCAGCAGCCCCCGACAGGCATCTGGAAACACCATATATTTT. The encoded protein is CASSPRQASGNTIYF.

This rearrangement joins TRBV5-1 to TRBJ2-3; D not certain. With 0 bases removed from V and 0 bases from J, the gap between germline ends came to 8 bases. The length of the CDR3 is 15 residues. CDR1 is SGHRS, CDR2 YFSETQ, per germline. The CDR3 region has the DNA TGCGCCAGCAGCTTGGACGCAACTAGCACAGATACGCAGTATTTT. It encodes CASSLDATSTDTQYF.

V gene TRBV27 combines with J gene TRBJ1-2; D is possibly TRBD1 (5 bases). V was pared by 3 bases and J by 9 bases, with 11 bases between. This CDR3 contains 12 residues. CDR1 and CDR2 (germline): MNHEY, SMNVEV (reference sequence). CDR3 DNA sequence: TGTGCCAGCAGTTTTAATGGGGGGAGCTACACCTTC. Amino acid sequence: CASSFNGGSYTF.

The chain has TRBV5-6 and TRBJ1-1; D unresolved. The germline V gene encodes CDR1 SGHDT and CDR2 YYEEEE. The CDR3 is 15 amino acids. V lost 0 bases to trimming and J lost 0 bases, with 9 bases between them. CDR3 sequence reads: CASSLDNRVNTEAFF. The CDR3 DNA reads TGTGCCAGCAGCTTGGACAATCGGGTGAACACTGAAGCTTTCTTT. Full variable domain (rest looked up from reference TRBV5-6 and TRBJ1-1): DAGVTQSPTHLIKTRGQQVTLRCSPKSGHDTVSWYQQALGQGPQFIFQYYEEEERQRGNFPDRFSGHQFPNYSSELNVNALLLGDSALYLCASSLDNRVNTEAFFGQGTRLTVV.

This sequence joins TRBV5-1 and TRBJ1-2, with D unclear. The CDR3 extends over 15 amino acids. Germline CDR1 is SGHRS and CDR2 is YFSETQ. V lost 1 base and J 8 bases, leaving 18 bases between the germline ends. Here the CDR3 DNA reads TGCGCCAGCAGCTTGACGCTCCTGGGAGGGCAGGGCTACACCTTC. Translating gives CASSLTLLGGQGYTF.

This rearrangement joins TRBV27 to TRBJ1-5; D is perhaps TRBD1 (5 bases). The V end lost 3 bases, the J end lost 2 bases, and 11 bases lay between the germline ends. The germline V gene has CDR1 MNHEY and CDR2 SMNVEV (reference sequence). CDR3 length: 15 amino acids. The CDR3 spells CASSFGHAGNQPQHF. The CDR3, as DNA: TGTGCCAGCAGTTTTGGACATGCTGGCAATCAGCCCCAGCATTTT.

This chain connects TRBV18 to TRBJ1-5; no firm D call. Trimming pared 3 bases from V and 5 bases from J, leaving 8 bases between. This CDR3 contains 13 residues. Germline-derived CDR1 and CDR2 are KGHSH and LQKENI. The CDR3 region has the DNA TGTGCCAGCTCACCCTCACACGATCAGCCCCAGCATTTT. Amino acids: CASSPSHDQPQHF.

The rearrangement joins TRBV5-8 to TRBJ2-5, with D possibly matching TRBD1 (6 bases). The CDR3 spans 13 residues. The germline V and J ends were trimmed by 4 bases and 4 bases, with 11 bases remaining between them. The germline CDR1 and CDR2 sequences are SGHTS and YDEGEE. DNA for the CDR3: TGTGCCAGCAGCCGGAAGGGGGTAGAGACCCAGTACTTC. Protein product: CASSRKGVETQYF. The full variable domain, its missing parts supplied by reference TRBV5-8 and TRBJ2-5, is EAGVTQSPTHLIKTRGQQATLRCSPISGHTSVYWYQQALGLGLQFLLWYDEGEERNRGNFPPRFSGRQFPNYSSELNVNALELEDSALYLCASSRKGVETQYFGPGTRLLVL.

V gene TRBV7-3 combines with J gene TRBJ2-1; 7 nucleotides align to TRBD2. V gave up 4 bases and J gave up 8 bases; unmatched junction bases: 5. CDR3 length: 13 residues. Germline V lookup: CDR1 SGHTA, CDR2 FQGTGA. CDR3 DNA sequence: TGTGCCAGCAGCTCCCCAAGCGGGGATGAGCAGTTCTTC. Translated, it gives CASSSPSGDEQFF.

The chain employs TRBV6-5 and TRBJ1-4; maybe TRBD1 (5 bases). The V and J ends lost 2 bases and 8 bases respectively, with 9 bases between them. The germline gives CDR1 MNHEY, CDR2 SVGAGI. CDR3 length: 13 residues. CDR3 loop: CASSYVRGEKLFF. CDR3 nucleotide sequence: TGTGCCAGCAGTTACGTCCGGGGGGAAAAACTGTTTTTT.

The V call is TRBV5-1, the J call TRBJ2-3; a possible D gene is TRBD2 (6 bases). The ends were cut back, 4 bases at V and 4 bases at J, with 19 bases in the middle. The germline gives CDR1 SGHRS, CDR2 YFSETQ. This CDR3 is 16 amino acids long. The CDR3 DNA reads TGCGCCAGCAGCCCTAACCGGGGAGGAGGAGCAGATACGCAGTATTTT. This codes for CASSPNRGGGADTQYF.

The rearrangement links TRBV5-1 to TRBJ2-7, with D possibly TRBD2 on 5 matching bases. There are 14 residues in the CDR3. CDR1 and CDR2 from the germline V gene are SGHRS and YFSETQ. Trimming left V 3 bases short and J 7 bases short, with 17 bases between. The CDR3 DNA reads as TGCGCCAGCAGCTCGGCGGGTGAAGGTCCTGAGCAGTACTTC. Its protein product is CASSSAGEGPEQYF.

The chain combines TRBV4-1 with TRBJ2-1, with 7 bases lining up with TRBD1. Losses at the gene ends were 2 bases for V and 5 bases for J; bases not matched to a gene: 3. The V gene's germline CDR1 is MGHRA and CDR2 YSYEKL. The CDR3 is made up of 14 amino acids. This chain's CDR3 is CASSQPGTDNEQFF. Written as DNA, the CDR3 is TGCGCCAGCAGCCAACCCGGGACAGACAATGAGCAGTTCTTC.

The chain uses TRBV30 and TRBJ1-2; D call uncertain. The CDR3 loop spans 13 amino acids. Germline V gives CDR1 GTSNPN, CDR2 SVGIG (reference sequence). Trimming left V 3 bases short and J 3 bases short, with 11 bases between. The CDR3 DNA follows: TGTGCCTGGAGCCCTGGGCAGTACTATGGCTACACCTTC. Amino acid sequence: CAWSPGQYYGYTF. The variable domain in full, with the rest retrieved from reference TRBV30 and TRBJ1-2, is SQTIHQWPATLVQPVGSPLSLECTVEGTSNPNLYWYRQAAGRGLQLLFYSVGIGQISSEVPQNLSASRPQDRQFILSSKKLLLSDSGFYLCAWSPGQYYGYTFGSGTRLTVV.

The genes are TRBV9 and TRBJ1-3, with 8 bases fitting TRBD1. The CDR3 is made up of 17 amino acids. V trimming: 0 bases; J trimming: 2 bases; junction bases outside the gene matches: 7. In germline, CDR1 is SGDLS, CDR2 YYNGEE. The CDR3 sequence: CASSVAGQVQAGNTIYF. CDR3 coding DNA: TGTGCCAGCAGCGTAGCGGGACAGGTTCAAGCTGGAAACACCATATATTTT.

The genes are TRBV5-1 and TRBJ1-1; 8 bases agree with TRBD1. The CDR3 spans 16 residues. J lost 6 bases, V lost 0 bases, and 10 bases had no gene match. CDR1 SGHRS and CDR2 YFSETQ come from the germline V gene. As DNA, the CDR3 is TGCGCCAGCAGCTTGGGGGACAGGTCGTTCGTCGCTGAAGCTTTCTTT. Residues: CASSLGDRSFVAEAFF.

This rearrangement joins TRBV28 to TRBJ1-1, with unresolved D. The CDR3 consists of 13 residues. The germline V gene encodes CDR1 MDHEN and CDR2 SYDVKM. Trimming left V 7 bases short and J 0 bases short, with 9 bases between. CDR3 sequence (DNA): TGTGCCAGCATTGAGGCGGTGAACACTGAAGCTTTCTTT. Translation gives CASIEAVNTEAFF.

The chain employs TRBV7-6 and TRBJ2-7; 8 nucleotides line up with TRBD2. CDR3 length equals 15 residues. J lost 2 bases, V lost 1 base, and 4 bases had no gene match. Germline loops: CDR1 SGHVS, CDR2 FNYEAQ. CDR3 in amino acids: CASSLGSGTAYEQYF. Written as DNA, the CDR3 is TGTGCCAGCAGCTTAGGTAGCGGGACTGCCTACGAGCAGTACTTC.

This clone was picked up one time. The J gene is TRBJ2-7, the V gene TRBV7-8, with TRBD2 matching 9 bases. J was trimmed by 3 bases and V by 6 bases; bases with no gene match: 9. The germline V gene encodes CDR1 SGHVS and CDR2 FQNEAQ. CDR3 length: 15 residues. The chain's CDR3 is CASSPIGSGGYEQYF. Written as DNA, the CDR3 is TGTGCCAGCAGTCCCATAGGTAGCGGGGGCTACGAGCAGTACTTC.

This clone was seen only a few times. The chain has TRBV10-1 and TRBJ2-3, with 8 bases matching TRBD1. The CDR3 extends over 13 amino acids. J gave up 8 bases and V 6 bases, and 7 bases lay outside the gene matches. Per germline, CDR1 WNHNN and CDR2 SYGVQD (reference sequence). The CDR3 sequence: CASSLDRGGTQYF. CDR3 DNA sequence: TGCGCCAGCAGCCTAGACAGGGGAGGTACGCAGTATTTT.

The V and J genes are TRBV12-1 and TRBJ2-7; the DNA was not compared with TRBD2, the D call given in the table. TRBV12-1 is listed as a pseudogene. The CDR3 runs to 15 residues. The CDR3 is CASSTWGLRTSVQYF. CDR3 bases: TGTGCCAGCAGCACCTGGGGCCTTAGGACTAGCGTGCAGTACTTC.